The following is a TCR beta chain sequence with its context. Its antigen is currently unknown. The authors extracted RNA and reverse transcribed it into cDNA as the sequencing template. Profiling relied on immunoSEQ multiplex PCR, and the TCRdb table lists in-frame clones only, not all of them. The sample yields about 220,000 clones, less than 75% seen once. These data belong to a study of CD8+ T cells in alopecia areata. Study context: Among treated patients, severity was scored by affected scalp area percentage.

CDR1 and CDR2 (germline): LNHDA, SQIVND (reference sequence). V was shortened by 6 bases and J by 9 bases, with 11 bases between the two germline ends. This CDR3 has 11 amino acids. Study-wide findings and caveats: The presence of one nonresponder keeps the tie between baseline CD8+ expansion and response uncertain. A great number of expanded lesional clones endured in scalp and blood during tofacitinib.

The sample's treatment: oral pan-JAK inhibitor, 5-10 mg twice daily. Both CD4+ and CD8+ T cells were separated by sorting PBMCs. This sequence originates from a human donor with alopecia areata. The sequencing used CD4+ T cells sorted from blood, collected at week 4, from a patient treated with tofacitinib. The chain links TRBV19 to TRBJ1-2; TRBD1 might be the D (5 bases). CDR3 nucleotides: TGTGCCAGTAGGTACCGGGACCGCTACACCTTC. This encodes CASRYRDRYTF.